Included here is one TCR beta chain sequence, with context. Its binding antigen is unknown. Being one base from a much bigger clone, this may be a read error. Library generation was performed with 5' RACE. The reads were generated on a NextSeq 500. The TCR library protocol attached a unique molecular identifier to each TCR cDNA molecule to allow correction of PCR and sequencing errors. The study's processing was this. TCR identification, UMI-based error correction and CDR3 extraction were all carried out with Decombinator tools. Expanded TCRs were defined as those above a frequency of 2 per 1,000, corresponding to the top 1% of the tumor frequency distribution. Expanded tumor TCRs were classed as regional if statistically deemed absent (corrected P<0.05) from at least one tumor region, otherwise ubiquitous. Rényi diversity was computed with the R vegan package after subsampling each repertoire 100 times to 5,000 TCRs. To build CDR3 similarity networks, amino acid triplet string-kernel similarity was used, and CDR3s were connected when their pairwise similarity was above 0.82. TCRdb reprocessed the public reads (quality trimming at Q25 with fastp, clone calling with MiXCR) and kept in-frame beta chains. Every entry covers one CDR3 protein and lists the most common genes and DNA from its rows. The V and J calls and clone size are TCRdb's, not the authors'. Counted in this sample were tens of thousands of distinct CDR3 sequences; under 8% of them appeared once. 9% to 12% of the sample is in the top ten clones.

This record belongs to a study of spatial heterogeneity in lung cancer (dated by TCRdb to between 2018 and 2020). Broadly, across the study: Beta-chain transcripts were consistently detected in greater numbers than alpha-chain transcripts, which likely reflects a higher abundance of beta-chain transcripts. A strong correlation was found between TCR transcript counts in tumor regions and a T cell transcriptional module score from matched bulk RNA-seq. Both alpha and beta chains were TCR-sequenced in roughly 200 tumor regions, 64 matched nontumor lung samples and roughly 54 PBMC samples obtained at surgery. Nonsynonymous mutation counts, determined by whole-exome sequencing of tumor tissue, were related to features of the TCR repertoire. In non-small cell lung cancer, the study made a quantitative comparison of TCR alpha and beta repertoires among multiple tumor regions, matched nontumor lung and blood. In the raw uncorrected reads, each unique combination of TCR and UMI appeared more than ten times on average. Overall study results and their limits: Confirming at a functional level the hypothesis that regional TCRs recognize regional mutations was considered to require additional single-cell paired TCR alpha and beta sequencing. The tumor nonsynonymous mutation count correlated with the number of expanded intratumoral alpha and beta TCRs. TCR-seq coverage of tumor T cells was estimated to be only approximately 7.3% for alpha chains and 13% for beta chains. Counts of ubiquitous and regional expanded TCRs were found to correlate with counts of ubiquitous and regional nonsynonymous mutations, respectively.

What this sample's time point label stands for: sample taken at primary tumor resection. The donors were around 69 patients from the lung TRACERx cohort who had early-stage, untreated non-small cell lung cancer. For TCR sequencing, whole RNA was extracted from tumor and nontumor lung tissue, or from cryopreserved PBMC samples, and no cell sorting was done. Only patients with enough RNA available from two or more tumor regions were chosen for TCR sequencing. Before being selected, tumor and adjacent nontumor lung specimens were reviewed by a lung pathologist. V ends up 4 bases short and J 6 bases short, with an unmatched junction base count of 9. The germline V gene sets CDR1 to SGHDT and CDR2 to YYEEEE. The CDR3 numbers 14 residues from cysteine through phenylalanine. Only the CDR3 portion is preserved as DNA: 42 bases, with reading frame beginning at the first base.

This TCR derives from a male donor with early-stage non-small cell lung cancer. Material: lung tumor tissue, obtained at surgery. The V and J segments used are TRBV5-6 and TRBJ2-5, with 7 central nucleotides matching TRBD1. The DNA sequence is given as TGTGCCAGCAGCATTACAGGGGTAGCAAAGACCCAGTACTTC. This codes for CASSITGVAKTQYF.